This is a list of T cell receptor beta chains from one sample in a study of Graves' ophthalmopathy and Graves' hyperthyroidism. Using its own MiXCR run on the multiplex PCR reads, TCRdb lists one record per CDR3 protein. The table has nearly 400,000 distinct CDR3 sequences, 15% to 20% seen once; the top ten hold roughly 1.5%. The sequencing input was peripheral blood. The receptors derive from a woman aged 18-29 years with Graves' ophthalmopathy. The CDR3 runs from the conserved cysteine through the conserved F or W. The D gene is left open where the match is weak. Clone size appears in some rows only: once, few, many, or a class for an expanded clone.

J,V,size,D,CDR3,DNA
TRBJ1-1,TRBV19,many,-,CASSDVGGNKKAFF,TGTGCCAGTAGCGATGTGGGCGGAAATAAAAAAGCTTTCTTT
TRBJ2-4,TRBV29-1,many,-,CSGLQEAKNIQYF,TGCAGCGGCCTCCAAGAAGCCAAAAACATTCAGTACTTC
TRBJ1-1,TRBV29-1,many,TRBD1,CSVVGQGGMNTEAFF,TGCAGCGTCGTCGGACAGGGGGGAATGAACACTGAAGCTTTCTTT
TRBJ2-7,TRBV11-1,many,-,CASSFSEGVSIYEQYF,TGTGCCAGCAGCTTCTCGGAAGGCGTCTCGATCTACGAGCAGTACTTC
TRBJ1-2,TRBV27,many,TRBD1,CASTGNPGQGAASYGYTF,TGTGCCAGCACTGGGAACCCGGGACAGGGGGCCGCGAGCTATGGCTACACCTTC
TRBJ2-4,TRBV30,many,-,CAWSAKNIQYF,TGTGCCTGGAGTGCGAAAAACATTCAGTACTTC
TRBJ1-6,TRBV7-8,many,TRBD1,CASSFNRQGNSPLHF,TGTGCCAGCAGCTTCAATCGACAGGGTAATTCACCCCTCCACTTT
TRBJ1-1,TRBV3-1,-,-,CASSQGFRDQGNEAFF,TGTGCCAGCAGCCAAGGTTTTAGGGATCAGGGAAATGAAGCTTTCTTT
TRBJ1-1,TRBV12-3/TRBV12-4,few,-,CASSLDREAEAFF,TGTGCCAGCAGTTTAGACAGGGAGGCTGAAGCTTTCTTT
TRBJ2-7,TRBV12-3/TRBV12-4,many,-,CASSFRSSGSYEQYF,TGTGCCAGCAGTTTTAGGTCGAGCGGCTCCTACGAGCAGTACTTC
TRBJ2-7,TRBV2,many,-,CASSALGSYEQYF,TGTGCCAGCAGCGCCTTAGGGTCCTACGAGCAGTACTTC
TRBJ2-7,TRBV11-2,many,-,CASSLVQARRRGEQYF,TGTGCCAGCAGCTTAGTACAGGCTAGACGACGTGGCGAGCAGTACTTC
TRBJ1-5,TRBV10-3,many,-,CATRERGGNQPQHF,TGTGCCACCCGAGAACGGGGAGGGAATCAGCCCCAGCATTTT
TRBJ2-2,TRBV9,many,-,CASSVGGGGFVTGELFF,TGTGCCAGCAGCGTAGGTGGAGGGGGCTTTGTGACCGGGGAGCTGTTTTTT
TRBJ1-1,TRBV30,many,-,CAWTRPSEAFF,TGTGCCTGGACTCGCCCGTCTGAAGCTTTCTTT
TRBJ2-5,TRBV27,many,-,CASSLLGSGTQYF,TGTGCCAGCAGTTTGTTAGGTTCTGGGACCCAGTACTTC
TRBJ1-1,TRBV28,many,TRBD1,CASSSFRDRGIGAFF,TGTGCCAGCAGTTCCTTCCGGGACAGGGGGATCGGGGCTTTCTTT
TRBJ2-5,TRBV28,many,-,CASMGVRSGQIPETQYF,TGTGCCAGCATGGGGGTCCGATCAGGACAAATTCCAGAGACCCAGTACTTC
TRBJ2-5,TRBV11-2,many,-,CASSLGRGLEETQYF,TGTGCCAGCAGCTTAGGGCGGGGGCTAGAAGAGACCCAGTACTTC
TRBJ2-5,TRBV6-1,once,TRBD2,CASSKTSGRLETQYF,TGTGCCAGCAGTAAGACTAGCGGGAGATTAGAGACTCAGTACTTC
TRBJ1-2,TRBV5-6,many,TRBD1,CASSRIDRGSSYGYTF,TGTGCCAGCAGCCGTATTGACAGGGGGTCTTCCTATGGCTACACCTTC
TRBJ1-5,TRBV6-1,many,-,CASSEARGGNQPQHF,TGTGCCAGCAGTGAAGCGCGGGGGGGCAATCAGCCCCAGCATTTT
TRBJ2-5,TRBV28,many,TRBD1,CASSFLGTGSAQETQYF,TGTGCCAGCAGTTTTTTGGGGACAGGGTCGGCCCAAGAGACCCAGTACTTC
TRBJ1-2,TRBV20-1,-,TRBD1,CSARDRTGTADGYTF,TGCAGTGCTAGAGATCGGACCGGGACAGCGGACGGCTACACCTTC
TRBJ1-2,TRBV19,many,-,CASSIGTRGYTF,TGTGCCAGTAGTATTGGCACCCGGGGCTACACCTTC